The entry below describes one T cell receptor beta chain. This entry comes from a study of blood T cell repertoires in COVID-19. Two negative PCRs, clearance, or symptom resolution were required of recovered Cohort 3 donors. The method was immunoSEQ multiplex PCR; TCRdb's version includes in-frame clones alone and lacks a portion of them. This table holds 150,000 to 200,000 clones, about 84% found once. The germline V gene has CDR1 SGHNT and CDR2 YENEEA. The trim removed 5 bases at V and 4 bases at J, leaving 17 bases unmatched. CDR3 length equals 18 residues. Sequenced: PBMCs or T cells enriched from blood (not recorded which). The sequence came from a middle-aged man who had recovered from COVID-19. V and J are TRBV11-3 and TRBJ1-5; 7 positions agree with TRBD1. CDR3 bases: TGTGCCAGCAGCCAATCACAGGGGATCGGGGTCGAGAATCAGCCCCAGCATTTT. This encodes CASSQSQGIGVENQPQHF.